These 14 T cell receptor beta chains were all obtained from the same sample, sequenced in a study of follicular helper T cells after annual influenza vaccination. Time point denoted: 2014-2015 season, 7 days after vaccination. The protocol was immunoSEQ multiplex PCR, while the TCRdb copy is restricted to in-frame clones and leaves out a portion. The sample has hundreds of clones; about 85% are singletons. The sequencing used CXCR5+ CD38+ circulating T follicular helper cells from blood, collected 7 days after influenza vaccination. Subset defined: circulating Tfh, non-naive CD4+CXCR5+PD-1+ (ICOS+CD38+ or ICOS-CD38-). Source of these receptors: an adult who received the influenza vaccine.

The chain combines TRBV18 with TRBJ1-2, with D possibly matching TRBD1 (6 bases). The CDR3 length is 15 residues. Trimming stripped 4 bases from V and 8 bases from J, with 20 bases between. CDR1 and CDR2 from the germline V gene are KGHSH and LQKENI. CDR3 loop: CASSQTYRDGRGYTF. The CDR3 coding sequence is TGTGCCAGCTCACAAACGTACAGGGATGGAAGGGGCTACACCTTC.

V and J are TRBV6-6 and TRBJ2-2; 9 positions agree with TRBD1. V shed 6 bases and J 7 bases; nucleotides not matched to a gene: 9. CDR1 and CDR2 from the germline V gene are MNHNY and SVGAGI (reference sequence). The CDR3 contains 15 residues. Here the CDR3 reads CASRPGQGRSGELFF. In DNA, the CDR3 is TGTGCCAGCAGACCGGGACAGGGACGAAGCGGGGAGCTGTTTTTT.

This clone was counted a single time. The rearrangement joins TRBV4-1 to TRBJ2-1; the D gene is possibly TRBD1 (6 bases). CDR1 and CDR2 from the germline V gene are MGHRA and YSYEKL. This CDR3 comprises 20 residues. V lost 0 bases, J lost 3 bases, and 24 bases lay in between. The CDR3 spells CASSQDLYRKGEIYYNEQFF. The CDR3 DNA is TGCGCCAGCAGCCAAGATCTTTACCGGAAGGGGGAGATCTACTACAATGAGCAGTTCTTC.

The genes are TRBV18 and TRBJ2-7; D call uncertain. From germline, CDR1 is KGHSH and CDR2 LQKENI. V lost 3 bases and J 1 base, leaving 4 bases between the germline ends. CDR3 length: 12 amino acids. CDR3 in amino acids: CASSPGSYEQYF. CDR3 DNA: TGTGCCAGCTCACCCGGTTCCTACGAGCAGTACTTC.

This chain uses TRBV7-2 with TRBJ1-2; D might be TRBD1 (5 bases). The CDR3 contains 14 residues. Per the germline V gene, CDR1 is SGHTA and CDR2 is FQGNSA. V was cut by 5 bases and J by 3 bases, with 13 bases left in between. This CDR3 is CASSPGTFDYGYTF. CDR3 coding DNA: TGTGCCAGCAGCCCGGGGACCTTCGACTATGGCTACACCTTC.

As DNA, the CDR3 is TGTGCCAGCAGTTATGCCAGGGACCAAGAGACCCAGTACTTC. Amino acid sequence: CASSYARDQETQYF. V gene TRBV6-5 combines with J gene TRBJ2-5, with D possibly TRBD1 on 5 matching bases. Germline-derived CDR1 and CDR2 are MNHEY and SVGAGI. V was trimmed by 3 bases and J by 0 bases, leaving 8 bases between them. CDR3 size: 14 residues.

The CDR3, as DNA: TGTGCCAGCAGCTTAGCCAGGGCAGGCTACACCTTC. This codes for CASSLARAGYTF. The chain employs TRBV7-2 and TRBJ1-2; D is possibly TRBD1 (5 bases). The germline V gene encodes CDR1 SGHTA and CDR2 FQGNSA. The CDR3 is 12 residues long. V lost 0 bases and J 8 bases, leaving 7 bases between the germline ends.

This clone was observed a few times. This chain joins TRBV7-9 and TRBJ1-4, with 9 bases matching TRBD1. The CDR3 runs to 15 residues. Germline values: CDR1 SEHNR, CDR2 FQNEAQ (reference sequence). V shed 3 bases and J 4 bases; nucleotides not matched to a gene: 3. In DNA, the CDR3 is TGTGCCAGCAGCTTGACAGGGGGACATAATGAAAAACTGTTTTTT. It specifies CASSLTGGHNEKLFF.

This chain links TRBV11-2 with TRBJ1-1; D ambiguous. Between the trimmed V and J ends, which lost 4 bases and 8 bases, there was a span of 17 bases. CDR1 is SGHAT, CDR2 FQNNGV, per germline. CDR3 length: 14 amino acids. The CDR3 region is CASSSPPSQPEAFF. The CDR3 bases are TGTGCCAGCAGCTCCCCTCCAAGCCAGCCGGAAGCTTTCTTT. Combining the CDR3 with reference TRBV11-2 and TRBJ1-1 gives the whole variable domain EAGVAQSPRYKIIEKRQSVAFWCNPISGHATLYWYQQILGQGPKLLIQFQNNGVVDDSQLPKDRFSAERLKGVDSTLKIQPAKLEDSAVYLCASSSPPSQPEAFFGQGTRLTVV.

V is TRBV10-3 and J is TRBJ1-2; the D is unclear. The ends were cut back, 2 bases at V and 14 bases at J, with 18 bases in the middle. The CDR3 totals 13 residues. Germline loops: CDR1 ENHRY, CDR2 SYGVKD. CDR3 protein: CAISETIGPIWTF. The CDR3 DNA sequence: TGTGCCATCAGTGAGACTATAGGACCTATATGGACCTTC.

This chain connects TRBV19 to TRBJ1-1; D is perhaps TRBD1 (6 bases). The CDR3 contains 14 residues. With 6 bases removed from V and 5 bases from J, the gap between germline ends came to 16 bases. CDR1 and CDR2 (germline): LNHDA, SQIVND (reference sequence). In DNA form, the CDR3 reads TGTGCCAGTAGAGAGGGGGGGGCGTATACTGAAGCTTTCTTT. Residues: CASREGGAYTEAFF.

This chain's CDR3 is CASSPKQETYEQYF. CDR3 nucleotide sequence: TGTGCCAGCTCACCTAAACAGGAAACCTACGAGCAGTACTTC. The chain links TRBV18 to TRBJ2-7, with a weak D call TRBD1 (5 bases). The germline V gene encodes CDR1 KGHSH and CDR2 LQKENI. The CDR3 length is 14 residues. The V and J ends lost 3 bases and 2 bases respectively, with 11 bases between them.

V usage is TRBV7-2 and J usage is TRBJ1-5; D remains ambiguous. V gave up 5 bases and J gave up 2 bases, with 13 bases separating them. CDR1 and CDR2 from the germline V gene are SGHTA and FQGNSA. The CDR3 contains 15 residues. CDR3 sequence reads: CASSPQRLGNQPQHF. CDR3 DNA sequence: TGTGCCAGCAGCCCCCAAAGGTTGGGCAATCAGCCCCAGCATTTT. Full variable domain (rest looked up from reference TRBV7-2 and TRBJ1-5): GAGVSQSPSNKVTEKGKDVELRCDPISGHTALYWYRQSLGQGLEFLIYFQGNSAPDKSGLPSDRFSAERTGGSVSTLTIQRTQQEDSAVYLCASSPQRLGNQPQHFGDGTRLSIL.

Only one count was recorded for this clone. The V gene is TRBV18, the J gene TRBJ2-3; D remains ambiguous. The CDR3 covers 17 residues. From germline, CDR1 is KGHSH and CDR2 LQKENI. Trimming stripped 4 bases from V and 0 bases from J, with 17 bases between. CDR3 nucleotide sequence: TGTGCCAGCTCACTCATAGCAAGTGGCGCGAGCACAGATACGCAGTATTTT. This gives the protein CASSLIASGASTDTQYF.